These 27 T cell receptor beta chains share one sample of origin, sequenced in a study of T-cell reconstitution after alpha-beta-depleted transplantation in children. Preparing the TCRbeta library involved the use of unique molecular identifiers. A single record per CDR3 protein comes from TCRdb applying MiXCR to the PCR reads. The data show about 980,000 distinct CDR3 sequences, under 30% seen once. Source: PBMCs, mostly from graft donor cells, taken 360 days after TCRalphabeta/CD19-depleted stem cell transplant. The source is a boy in the first two years of life who had a stem cell transplant for SCID, so the T cells may come from the graft donor.

This clonotype was seen a handful of times. This chain's CDR3 is CSVEIYNEQFF. The CDR3 nucleotides are TGCAGCGTAGAGATCTACAATGAGCAGTTCTTC. This rearrangement joins TRBV29-1 to TRBJ2-1; D unresolved. CDR1 SQVTM and CDR2 ANQGSEA come from the germline V gene. The V end lost 6 bases, the J end lost 3 bases, and 6 bases lay between the germline ends. The CDR3 spans 11 residues.

The chain uses TRBV19 and TRBJ2-1, with 8 bases lining up with TRBD1. CDR1 LNHDA and CDR2 SQIVND come from the germline V gene (reference sequence). The CDR3 is 13 amino acids. V shed 8 bases, J shed 7 bases, and the junction held 7 bases outside the gene matches. CDR3 coding DNA: TGTGCCAGTCGACAGGGGAGGTTGAATGAGCAGTTCTTC. This sequence encodes CASRQGRLNEQFF.

This clonotype was counted a few times. This chain uses TRBV27 with TRBJ2-5, with no clear D. The ends were cut back, 6 bases at V and 5 bases at J, with 4 bases in the middle. The CDR3 extends over 10 amino acids. Germline V gene data show CDR1 as MNHEY and CDR2 as SMNVEV (reference sequence). The CDR3 DNA sequence: TGTGCCAGCAGGCTGGAGACCCAGTACTTC. The encoded protein is CASRLETQYF.

This clonotype showed up many times. The J gene is TRBJ1-5, the V gene TRBV12-3 or TRBV12-4; perhaps TRBD1 as D (5 bases). The CDR3 has 13 residues. V gave up 3 bases and J gave up 4 bases, with 7 bases separating them. The CDR3 nucleotides read TGTGCCAGCAGTTTGTGGGGGAATCAGCCCCAGCATTTT. Its translation: CASSLWGNQPQHF.

This clonotype appeared many times. This chain joins TRBV12-3 or TRBV12-4 and TRBJ2-3; perhaps TRBD2 as D (5 bases). The CDR3 has 14 amino acids. V was cut by 3 bases and J by 3 bases, with 10 bases left in between. The CDR3, as DNA: TGTGCCAGCAGTTTCCGACGGGGAACAGATACGCAGTATTTT. It yields the protein CASSFRRGTDTQYF.

This clonotype was recorded a few times. The rearrangement joins TRBV11-2 to TRBJ2-7; tentative D call: TRBD1 (5 bases). V shed 1 base and J shed 9 bases, with 19 bases lying between them. The CDR3 has 15 amino acids. CDR1 is SGHAT and CDR2 is FQNNGV in the germline V gene. The CDR3 reads CASSLAGQGQLGQYF. For the CDR3, the DNA is TGTGCCAGCAGCTTAGCCGGCCAGGGCCAATTGGGGCAGTACTTC.

The V gene is TRBV12-3 or TRBV12-4, the J gene TRBJ2-5; D possibly corresponds to TRBD1 (5 bases). CDR3 length: 15 residues. V lost 1 base, J lost 5 bases, and 14 bases lay in between. CDR3 in amino acids: CASSLVGATLETQYF. CDR3 DNA sequence: TGTGCCAGCAGTTTAGTTGGGGCGACTTTGGAGACCCAGTACTTC.

The genes are TRBV28 and TRBJ2-3; 9 nucleotides line up with TRBD2. This CDR3 comprises 17 residues. The trim removed 3 bases at V and 2 bases at J, leaving 9 bases unmatched. Per the germline V gene, CDR1 is MDHEN and CDR2 is SYDVKM. The CDR3 here is CASSFFASGDTTDTQYF. The CDR3 DNA sequence: TGTGCCAGCAGTTTTTTCGCTAGCGGGGATACCACAGATACGCAGTATTTT.

A single count supports this clonotype. J is TRBJ1-1 and V is TRBV18; D call uncertain. CDR1 and CDR2 from the germline V gene are KGHSH and LQKENI. V was cut by 1 base and J by 1 base, with 16 bases left in between. CDR3 length: 17 amino acids. DNA for the CDR3: TGTGCCAGCTCACCACGGCACCCACGGGGTTCGAACACTGAAGCTTTCTTT. This encodes CASSPRHPRGSNTEAFF.

The chain has TRBV20-1 and TRBJ1-2; possible D gene TRBD1, 6 bases. Germline V lookup: CDR1 DFQATT, CDR2 SNEGSKA (reference sequence). Trimming removed 3 bases from V and 5 bases from J, with 7 bases in between. The CDR3 consists of 11 residues. In nucleotides, the CDR3 is TGCAGTGCTAGCCAGGGGTATGGCTACACCTTC. Translated, it gives CSASQGYGYTF.

This clonotype appeared a few times. The chain couples TRBV6-1 to TRBJ1-1; weak D call: TRBD1 (6 bases). The CDR3 runs 12 residues. From germline, CDR1 is MNHNS and CDR2 SASEGT. Trimming took 4 bases from V and 7 from J, leaving 10 bases between them. CDR3 sequence reads: CASSAGVDEAFF. The CDR3 region has the DNA TGTGCCAGCAGTGCAGGGGTGGATGAAGCTTTCTTT.

This sequence joins TRBV12-5 and TRBJ2-7; 9 nucleotides line up with TRBD1. This CDR3 has 16 amino acids. Germline V gene lookup returns CDR1 LGHNT and CDR2 FRNRAP. V lost 0 bases, J lost 3 bases, and 6 bases stayed unmatched. CDR3 region: CASGLVGTGIFYEQYF. The CDR3 DNA is TGTGCTAGTGGTTTGGTAGGGACAGGGATATTCTACGAGCAGTACTTC.

This clonotype occurred a few times. V usage is TRBV28 and J usage is TRBJ1-4; D not resolved. Trimming removed 1 base from V and 4 bases from J, with 10 bases in between. The CDR3 loop spans 15 amino acids. Per the germline V gene, CDR1 is MDHEN and CDR2 is SYDVKM. The CDR3 nucleotides read TGTGCCAGCAGTTTATACAGCGTCCTTAATGAAAAACTGTTTTTT. It encodes CASSLYSVLNEKLFF.

This clonotype appeared a few times. The genes are TRBV16 and TRBJ2-7; a possible D gene is TRBD1 (6 bases). The V end lost 2 bases, the J end lost 5 bases, and 16 bases lay between the germline ends. This CDR3 spans 15 amino acids. CDR1 KGHSY and CDR2 FQNENV come from the germline V gene. The CDR3 nucleotides read TGTGCCAGCAGCCAAAGTCGCCAGGGGCAGGACGAGCAGTACTTC. Protein sequence: CASSQSRQGQDEQYF.

This clonotype was observed a few times. The chain has TRBV3-1 and TRBJ2-1, with 11 bases matching TRBD1. V shed 1 base, J shed 9 bases, and the junction held 5 bases outside the gene matches. CDR1 and CDR2 from the germline V gene are LGHDT and YNNKEL (reference sequence). CDR3 length equals 15 residues. CDR3 nucleotide sequence: TGTGCCAGCAGCCAAGGGACAGGGGGCCCACTTGAGCAGTTCTTC. Translation gives CASSQGTGGPLEQFF.

This clonotype was detected a few times. This chain joins TRBV7-9 and TRBJ2-1; D is possibly TRBD2 (7 bases). The V end lost 8 bases, the J end lost 4 bases, and 15 bases lay between the germline ends. Germline V gives CDR1 SEHNR, CDR2 FQNEAQ (reference sequence). The CDR3 length is 14 residues. As DNA, the CDR3 is TGTGCCAGCGTTGGGGGGGCGAATTACAATGAGCAGTTCTTC. Protein: CASVGGANYNEQFF. Drawing the rest from reference TRBV7-9 and TRBJ2-1, the complete variable domain is DTGVSQNPRHKITKRGQNVTFRCDPISEHNRLYWYRQTLGQGPEFLTYFQNEAQLEKSRLLSDRFSAERPKGSFSTLEIQRTEQGDSAMYLCASVGGANYNEQFFGPGTRLTVL.

This sequence joins TRBV28 and TRBJ1-1, with D unresolved. Germline-derived CDR1 and CDR2 are MDHEN and SYDVKM. Between the trimmed V and J ends, which lost 7 bases and 4 bases, there was a span of 7 bases. CDR3 length: 11 amino acids. CDR3 region: CASTLSTEAFF. The CDR3 coding sequence is TGTGCCAGCACCTTAAGCACTGAAGCTTTCTTT.

In this sample, this clonotype turned up a few times. This chain connects TRBV20-1 to TRBJ2-7; D is unresolved. V lost 3 bases to trimming and J lost 1 base, with 10 bases between them. The CDR3 runs 13 residues. Germline V gene data show CDR1 as DFQATT and CDR2 as SNEGSKA (reference sequence). CDR3 coding DNA: TGCAGTGCTAGTAAGGTTAGGTCCTACGAGCAGTACTTC. It yields the protein CSASKVRSYEQYF.

This clonotype showed up just a few times. The rearrangement joins TRBV29-1 to TRBJ2-7, with 11 positions matching TRBD1. Germline values: CDR1 SQVTM, CDR2 ANQGSEA. V lost 3 bases and J lost 2; bases outside the gene matches: 3. There are 14 residues in the CDR3. The CDR3 DNA is TGCAGCGTTGAGGAGGACAGGGGGCCCTACGAGCAGTACTTC. Its protein product is CSVEEDRGPYEQYF.

V gene TRBV5-6 combines with J gene TRBJ1-2; tentatively, D is TRBD1 (5 bases). This CDR3 contains 14 residues. Trimming took off 1 base at V and 2 bases at J, with 9 bases between the two ends. Looked up from germline, CDR1 is SGHDT and CDR2 is YYEEEE. The CDR3 DNA follows: TGTGCCAGCAGCTTGCCCCAGGGAAACTATGGCTACACCTTC. Translating it yields CASSLPQGNYGYTF. Variable domain in full (rest from reference TRBV5-6 and TRBJ1-2): DAGVTQSPTHLIKTRGQQVTLRCSPKSGHDTVSWYQQALGQGPQFIFQYYEEEERQRGNFPDRFSGHQFPNYSSELNVNALLLGDSALYLCASSLPQGNYGYTFGSGTRLTVV.

In this sample, this clonotype turned up many times. The gene calls are TRBV28 and TRBJ1-2, with 7 bases matching TRBD1. The germline gives CDR1 MDHEN, CDR2 SYDVKM. The CDR3 runs to 15 residues. V was clipped by 6 bases and J by 8 bases; unmatched bases: 15. The CDR3 protein is CASSFLDRVPLGYTF. CDR3 bases: TGTGCCAGCAGCTTCTTAGACAGGGTGCCCTTAGGCTACACCTTC.

This clonotype has more than one count but fewer than ten. This chain joins TRBV10-3 and TRBJ2-3; D gene uncertain. Trimming removed 6 bases from V and 5 bases from J, with 15 bases in between. CDR1 ENHRY and CDR2 SYGVKD come from the germline V gene. The CDR3 totals 14 residues. In DNA form, the CDR3 reads TGTGCCATCAGCCTAGGACGGTCTCAAGATACGCAGTATTTT. It translates to CAISLGRSQDTQYF.

The chain links TRBV12-3 or TRBV12-4 to TRBJ2-7, with 9 bases matching TRBD1. The ends lost 3 bases at V and 2 bases at J; junction bases unmatched: 5. CDR3 length: 15 amino acids. As DNA, the CDR3 is TGTGCCAGCAGTTTGAAGGGGACAGGGACCTACGAGCAGTACTTC. Encoded protein: CASSLKGTGTYEQYF.

This sequence joins TRBV29-1 and TRBJ2-3; D is tentatively TRBD1 or TRBD2 (5 bases each). This CDR3 region has 14 residues. V dropped 7 bases and J dropped 3 bases, with 17 bases sitting between them. CDR1 is SQVTM and CDR2 is ANQGSEA in the germline V gene. The CDR3 here is CSAPPRGGTDTQYF. The CDR3, as DNA: TGCAGCGCTCCCCCGAGGGGTGGGACAGATACGCAGTATTTT.

The chain links TRBV20-1 to TRBJ2-1, with D perhaps matching TRBD1 or TRBD2 (6 bases each). The CDR3 loop spans 15 amino acids. V dropped 5 bases and J dropped 2 bases, with 16 bases sitting between them. Per the germline V gene, CDR1 is DFQATT and CDR2 is SNEGSKA (reference sequence). In DNA form, the CDR3 reads TGCAGTGCTGCGGGACACCGCTCAGCCTACAATGAGCAGTTCTTC. Translating it yields CSAAGHRSAYNEQFF.

The chain recombines TRBV20-1 with TRBJ1-1, with 8 positions matching TRBD1. CDR1 DFQATT and CDR2 SNEGSKA come from the germline V gene (reference sequence). Unmatched junction bases numbered 15, after V lost 1 base and J lost 11 bases. The CDR3 spans 15 residues. CDR3 nucleotides: TGCAGTGCTAGAGGTAGTCGGACAGGGATTAATAGGGCTTTCTTT. This codes for CSARGSRTGINRAFF.

The chain links TRBV7-2 to TRBJ2-4; 9 nucleotides agree with TRBD2. Germline V gene lookup returns CDR1 SGHTA and CDR2 FQGNSA. J gave up 0 bases and V 3 bases, and 6 bases lay outside the gene matches. This CDR3 has 17 amino acids. The DNA of the CDR3 is TGTGCCAGCAGCTTTATGACTAGCGGTGTAGCCAAAAACATTCAGTACTTC. As protein: CASSFMTSGVAKNIQYF.